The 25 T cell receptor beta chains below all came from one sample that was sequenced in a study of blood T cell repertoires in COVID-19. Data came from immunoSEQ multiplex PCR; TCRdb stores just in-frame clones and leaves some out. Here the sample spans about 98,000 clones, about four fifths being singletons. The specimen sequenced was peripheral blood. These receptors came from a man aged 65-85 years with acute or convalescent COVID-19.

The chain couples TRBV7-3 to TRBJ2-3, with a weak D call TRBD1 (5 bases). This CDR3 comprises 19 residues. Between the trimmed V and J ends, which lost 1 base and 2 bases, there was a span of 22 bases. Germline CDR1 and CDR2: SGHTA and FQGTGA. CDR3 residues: CASSLRHTLGQGYTDTQYF. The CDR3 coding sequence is TGTGCCAGCAGCTTAAGGCACACTTTAGGGCAGGGATACACAGATACGCAGTATTTT.

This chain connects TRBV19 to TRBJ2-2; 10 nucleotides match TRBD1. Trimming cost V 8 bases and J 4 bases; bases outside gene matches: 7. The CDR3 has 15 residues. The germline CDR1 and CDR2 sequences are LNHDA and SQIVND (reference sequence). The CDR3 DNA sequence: TGTGCCAGTTTAATGACAGGGGGCTCCACCGGGGAGCTGTTTTTT. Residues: CASLMTGGSTGELFF.

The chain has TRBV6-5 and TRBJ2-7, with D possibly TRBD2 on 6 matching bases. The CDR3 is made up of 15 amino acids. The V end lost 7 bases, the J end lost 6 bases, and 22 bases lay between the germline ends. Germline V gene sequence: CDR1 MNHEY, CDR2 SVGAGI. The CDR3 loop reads CASTQSGQFLAEQYF. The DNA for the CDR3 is TGTGCCAGCACCCAGAGCGGGCAGTTCCTAGCCGAGCAGTACTTC.

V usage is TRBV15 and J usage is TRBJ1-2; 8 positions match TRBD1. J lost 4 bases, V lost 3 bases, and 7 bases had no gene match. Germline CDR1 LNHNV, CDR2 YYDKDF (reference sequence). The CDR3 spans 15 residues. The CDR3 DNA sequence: TGTGCCACCAGCAGCCCGGACAGGGCCTTCTATGGCTACACCTTC. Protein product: CATSSPDRAFYGYTF.

CDR3 protein: CASSLGTTSDPSTDTQYF. CDR3 DNA sequence: TGTGCCAGCAGCTTGGGGACCACTAGCGACCCTAGCACAGATACGCAGTATTTT. The chain uses TRBV7-2 and TRBJ2-3; TRBD2 matches 7 bases. CDR3 length equals 18 residues. After removal of 3 bases from V and 0 bases from J, the junction contained 12 bases not matched to a gene. Germline loops: CDR1 SGHTA, CDR2 FQGNSA.

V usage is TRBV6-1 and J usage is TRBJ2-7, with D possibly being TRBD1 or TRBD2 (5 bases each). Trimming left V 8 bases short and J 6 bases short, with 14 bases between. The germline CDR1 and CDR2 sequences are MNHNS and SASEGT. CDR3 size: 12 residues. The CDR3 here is CASRKEGSEQYF. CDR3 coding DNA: TGTGCCAGCCGTAAAGAGGGGTCCGAGCAGTACTTC.

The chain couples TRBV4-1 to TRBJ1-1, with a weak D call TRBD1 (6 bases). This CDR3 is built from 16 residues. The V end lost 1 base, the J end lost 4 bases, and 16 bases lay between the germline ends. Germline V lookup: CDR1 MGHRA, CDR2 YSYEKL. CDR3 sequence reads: CASSQGGRGGVTEAFF. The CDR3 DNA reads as TGCGCCAGCAGCCAAGGGGGGCGTGGGGGGGTCACTGAAGCTTTCTTT.

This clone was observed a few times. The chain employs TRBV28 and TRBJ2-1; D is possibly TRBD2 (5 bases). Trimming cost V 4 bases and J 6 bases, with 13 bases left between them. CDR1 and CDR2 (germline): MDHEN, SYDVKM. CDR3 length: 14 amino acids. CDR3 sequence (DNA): TGTGCCAGCAGTTCGGTTAGCGTCGTCAATGAGCAGTTCTTC. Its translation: CASSSVSVVNEQFF.

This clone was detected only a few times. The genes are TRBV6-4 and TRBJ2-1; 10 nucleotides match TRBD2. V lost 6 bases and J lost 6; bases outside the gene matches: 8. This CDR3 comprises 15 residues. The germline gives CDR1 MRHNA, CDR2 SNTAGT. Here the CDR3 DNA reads TGTGCCAGCAGCGAAGCGGGAGGGTCAGGCAATGAGCAGTTCTTC. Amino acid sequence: CASSEAGGSGNEQFF.

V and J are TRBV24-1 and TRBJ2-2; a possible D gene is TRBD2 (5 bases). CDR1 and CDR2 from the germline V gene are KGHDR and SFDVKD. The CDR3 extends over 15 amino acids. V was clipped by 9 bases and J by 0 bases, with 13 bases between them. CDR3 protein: CATAGSHTNTGELFF. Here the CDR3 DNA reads TGTGCCACCGCGGGTAGCCATACGAACACCGGGGAGCTGTTTTTT.

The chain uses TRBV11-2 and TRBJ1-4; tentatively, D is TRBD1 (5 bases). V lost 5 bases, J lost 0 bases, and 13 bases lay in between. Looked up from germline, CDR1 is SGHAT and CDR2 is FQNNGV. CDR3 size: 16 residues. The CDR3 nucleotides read TGTGCCAGCAGCCCCCGGACATATCCAACTAATGAAAAACTGTTTTTT. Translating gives CASSPRTYPTNEKLFF.

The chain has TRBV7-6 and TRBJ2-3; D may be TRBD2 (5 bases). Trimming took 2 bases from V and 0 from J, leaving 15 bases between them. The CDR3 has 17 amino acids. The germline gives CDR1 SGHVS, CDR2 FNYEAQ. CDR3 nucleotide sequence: TGTGCCAGCAGCTTAATCGGACTCTTTCCTAGCACAGATACGCAGTATTTT. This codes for CASSLIGLFPSTDTQYF.

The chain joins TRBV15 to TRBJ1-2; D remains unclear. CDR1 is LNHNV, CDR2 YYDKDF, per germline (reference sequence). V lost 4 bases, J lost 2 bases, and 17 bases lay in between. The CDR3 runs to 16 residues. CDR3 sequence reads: CATSIRQSQVNYGYTF. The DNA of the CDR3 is TGTGCCACCAGCATTCGACAATCCCAGGTGAACTATGGCTACACCTTC.

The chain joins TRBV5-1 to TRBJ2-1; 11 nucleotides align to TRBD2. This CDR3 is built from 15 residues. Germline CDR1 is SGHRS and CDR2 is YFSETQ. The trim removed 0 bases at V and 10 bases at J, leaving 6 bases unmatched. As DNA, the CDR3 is TGCGCCAGCAGCTTGGAACTAGCGGGAGTGGGGGAGCAGTTCTTC. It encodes CASSLELAGVGEQFF.

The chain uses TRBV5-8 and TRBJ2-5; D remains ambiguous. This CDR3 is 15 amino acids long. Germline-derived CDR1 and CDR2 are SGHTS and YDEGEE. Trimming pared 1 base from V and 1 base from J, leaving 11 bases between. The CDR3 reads CASSLPTAIQETQYF. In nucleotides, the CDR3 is TGTGCCAGCAGCTTGCCTACAGCTATCCAAGAGACCCAGTACTTC.

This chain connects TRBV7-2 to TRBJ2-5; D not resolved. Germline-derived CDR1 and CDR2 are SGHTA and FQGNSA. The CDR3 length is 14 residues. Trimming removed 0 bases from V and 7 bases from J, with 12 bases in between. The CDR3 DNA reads TGTGCCAGCAGCTTAGCGCACGGGTCTAGGACCCAGTACTTC. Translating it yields CASSLAHGSRTQYF.

CDR3 amino acids: CASSPSLNEQYF. CDR3 in DNA: TGTGCCAGCAGCCCGAGCCTGAACGAGCAGTACTTC. The rearrangement links TRBV5-6 to TRBJ2-7; D call uncertain. Trimming removed 4 bases at V and 5 bases at J, with 10 bases between. The germline V gene encodes CDR1 SGHDT and CDR2 YYEEEE. CDR3 length: 12 residues. Looking up the rest from reference TRBV5-6 and TRBJ2-7 gives the full variable domain: DAGVTQSPTHLIKTRGQQVTLRCSPKSGHDTVSWYQQALGQGPQFIFQYYEEEERQRGNFPDRFSGHQFPNYSSELNVNALLLGDSALYLCASSPSLNEQYFGPGTRLTVT.

The CDR3: CASSGRAGGAYGGELFF. In DNA form, the CDR3 reads TGTGCCAGCAGCGGCCGAGCTGGGGGGGCCTATGGCGGGGAGCTGTTTTTT. The V and J genes are TRBV9 and TRBJ2-2; D perhaps matches TRBD2 (7 bases). CDR1 is SGDLS, CDR2 YYNGEE, per germline. V was cut by 3 bases and J by 7 bases, with 22 bases left in between. This CDR3 has 17 residues.

The CDR3 region has the DNA TGTGCCAGTAGTATATCTCGACTGGGGGCTGCTGAGCAGTTCTTC. Translated: CASSISRLGAAEQFF. V is TRBV19 and J is TRBJ2-1, with D possibly TRBD1 on 6 matching bases. Trimming cost V 2 bases and J 9 bases, with 17 bases left between them. The CDR3 has 15 residues. CDR1 LNHDA and CDR2 SQIVND come from the germline V gene (reference sequence).

The CDR3 DNA sequence: TGTGCCAGTAGTCCCCAGGGGGGAGTTGATGAGCAGTTCTTC. Its translation is CASSPQGGVDEQFF. This chain uses TRBV19 with TRBJ2-1; D perhaps matches TRBD1 (7 bases). The CDR3 consists of 14 residues. V was clipped by 5 bases and J by 8 bases, with 16 bases between them. Germline V gene lookup returns CDR1 LNHDA and CDR2 SQIVND (reference sequence).

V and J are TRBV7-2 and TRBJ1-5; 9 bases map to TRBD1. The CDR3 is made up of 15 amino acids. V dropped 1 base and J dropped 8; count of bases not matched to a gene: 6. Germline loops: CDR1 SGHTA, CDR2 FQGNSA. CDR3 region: CASSLDRGLVKPQHF. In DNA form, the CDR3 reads TGTGCCAGCAGCTTAGACAGGGGGCTAGTGAAGCCCCAGCATTTT. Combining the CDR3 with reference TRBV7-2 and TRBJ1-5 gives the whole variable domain GAGVSQSPSNKVTEKGKDVELRCDPISGHTALYWYRQSLGQGLEFLIYFQGNSAPDKSGLPSDRFSAERTGGSVSTLTIQRTQQEDSAVYLCASSLDRGLVKPQHFGDGTRLSIL.

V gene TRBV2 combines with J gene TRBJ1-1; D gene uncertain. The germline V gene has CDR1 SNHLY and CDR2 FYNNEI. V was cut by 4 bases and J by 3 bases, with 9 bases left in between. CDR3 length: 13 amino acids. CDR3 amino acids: CASSVRRDTEAFF. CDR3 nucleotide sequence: TGTGCCAGCAGTGTCCGGAGGGACACTGAAGCTTTCTTT.

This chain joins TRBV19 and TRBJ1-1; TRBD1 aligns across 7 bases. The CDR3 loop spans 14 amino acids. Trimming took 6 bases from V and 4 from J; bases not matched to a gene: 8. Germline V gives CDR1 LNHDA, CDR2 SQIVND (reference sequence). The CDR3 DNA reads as TGTGCCAGTAGAAAAGGACAGGTTGGCACTGAAGCTTTCTTT. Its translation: CASRKGQVGTEAFF.

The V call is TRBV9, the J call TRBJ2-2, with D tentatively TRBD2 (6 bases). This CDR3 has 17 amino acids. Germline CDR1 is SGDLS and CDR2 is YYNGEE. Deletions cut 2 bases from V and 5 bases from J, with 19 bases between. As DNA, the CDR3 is TGTGCCAGCAGCGTTACCCCGGGACTGGGAAGAACCGGGGAGCTGTTTTTT. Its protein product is CASSVTPGLGRTGELFF.

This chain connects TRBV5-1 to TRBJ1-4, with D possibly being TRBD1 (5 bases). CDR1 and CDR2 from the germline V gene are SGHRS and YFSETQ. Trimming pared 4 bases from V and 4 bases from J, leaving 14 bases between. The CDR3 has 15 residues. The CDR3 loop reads CASSGGATFNEKLFF. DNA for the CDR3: TGCGCCAGCAGCGGAGGGGCGACCTTTAATGAAAAACTGTTTTTT.